This TCR beta chain was found in a study of identical twins. Points from the study as a whole: Within cord blood, abundant beta clonotypes carried fewer insertions, but memory repertoires showed no such trend.

TCRdb re-called the 5' RACE reads with MiXCR, one entry per CDR3 protein. The table includes 700,000 or so distinct CDR3 sequences, around 8.6% detected once. The CDR3 totals 14 residues. V was trimmed by 3 bases and J by 5 bases, leaving 13 bases between them. CDR1 is MNHEY, CDR2 SMNVEV, per germline (reference sequence). This clonotype came up a few times. What it binds is unknown. The same sample was also studied in work on yellow fever vaccine responses in identical twins. Per that paper: The T cell response to vaccination in identical twins was reportedly partly convergent and partly personalized.

The sample comprised PBMCs. This receptor was obtained from a woman under 30 in good health. The J gene is TRBJ1-1, the V gene TRBV27; D is unresolved. The CDR3 here is CASSFDGRVTEAFF. CDR3 sequence (DNA): TGTGCCAGCAGTTTCGACGGCCGGGTGACTGAAGCTTTCTTT.